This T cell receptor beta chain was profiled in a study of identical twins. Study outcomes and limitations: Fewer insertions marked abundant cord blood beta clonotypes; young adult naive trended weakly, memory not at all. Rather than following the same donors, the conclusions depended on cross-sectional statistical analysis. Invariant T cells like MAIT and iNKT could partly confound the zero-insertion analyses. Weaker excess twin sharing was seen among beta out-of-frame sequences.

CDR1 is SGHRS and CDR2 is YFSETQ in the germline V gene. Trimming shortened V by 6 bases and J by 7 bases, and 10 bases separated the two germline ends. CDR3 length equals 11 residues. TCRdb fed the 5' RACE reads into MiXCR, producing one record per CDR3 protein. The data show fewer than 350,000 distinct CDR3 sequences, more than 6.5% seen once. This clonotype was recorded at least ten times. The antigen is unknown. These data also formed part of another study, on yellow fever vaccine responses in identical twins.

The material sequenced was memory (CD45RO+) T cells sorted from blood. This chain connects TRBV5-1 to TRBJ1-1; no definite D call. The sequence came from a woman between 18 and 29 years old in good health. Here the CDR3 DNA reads TGCGCCAGCACCCGCGGGTATGAAGCTTTCTTT. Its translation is CASTRGYEAFF.